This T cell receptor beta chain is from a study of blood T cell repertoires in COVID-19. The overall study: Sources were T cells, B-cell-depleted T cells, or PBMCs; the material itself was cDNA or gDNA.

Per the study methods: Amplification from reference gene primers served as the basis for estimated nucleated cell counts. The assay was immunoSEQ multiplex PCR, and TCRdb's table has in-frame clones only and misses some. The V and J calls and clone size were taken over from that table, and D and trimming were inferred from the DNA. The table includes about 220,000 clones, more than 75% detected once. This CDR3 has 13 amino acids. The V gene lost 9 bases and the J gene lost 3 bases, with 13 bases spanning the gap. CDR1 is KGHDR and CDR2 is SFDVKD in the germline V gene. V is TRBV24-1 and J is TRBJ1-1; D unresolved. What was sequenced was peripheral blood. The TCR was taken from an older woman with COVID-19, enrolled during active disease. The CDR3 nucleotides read TGTGCCACCGGGCGGCCAGCGGACACTGAAGCTTTCTTT. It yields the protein CATGRPADTEAFF.